Reported below is one T cell receptor beta chain. Its antigen remains unidentified. PCR involved 60 Vbeta and 13 Jbeta primers. Authors' methods: Among the unique TCR beta chains that a later analysis counted, about 81 million in all, roughly 11 million were shared. Sequenced by immunoSEQ multiplex PCR; TCRdb stores in-frame clones only, minus some. V, J and clone size reflect that table, while D and trimming were determined from the DNA. The table includes over 100,000 clones, over 9.5% detected once. These data are taken from a study of cytomegalovirus exposure and HLA in healthy donors. Across the whole study: Of all 360 or so donors who were genotyped, 80% to 85% belonged to the Caucasian-associated ancestry cluster. Points from the study as a whole: Later, TCR association rates were found to vary by HLA locus, highest for DRB1 and lowest for HLA-C. Cytomegalovirus association was assigned to over 150 TCR beta chains.

V dropped 5 bases and J dropped 6; count of bases not matched to a gene: 6. The CDR3 runs 14 residues. The germline gives CDR1 SGHRS, CDR2 YFSETQ. This clonotype was obtained from a middle-aged man in good health and CMV-seropositive. This chain connects TRBV5-1 to TRBJ2-1; 9 bases agree with TRBD2. Sequenced sample: PBMCs. CDR3 sequence reads: CASSSGSWSNEQFF. The CDR3 DNA follows: TGCGCCAGCAGTAGCGGGAGTTGGAGCAATGAGCAGTTCTTC.